This T cell receptor (beta chain) was captured by sequencing in a study of T cell responses to AZD1222 COVID-19 vaccine. Only in-frame clones appear in the TCRdb table, and some are missing; sequencing was by immunoSEQ multiplex PCR. The table lists about 120,000 clones, 70% to 90% of them singletons. Study observations and caveats: Close to half of spike-specific TCRs reportedly recognize unmutated variant regions. In a largely white British group with more females than males, clonal diversity was possibly underestimated.

Germline loops: CDR1 SGHAT, CDR2 FQNNGV. Trimming removed 1 base at V and 1 base at J, with 7 bases between. The CDR3 consists of 15 residues. About this clone itself: The antigen remains unidentified.

The receptor was derived from an adult who received the AZD1222 COVID-19 vaccine. This specimen consisted of peripheral blood, obtained 28 days after the second AZD1222 dose. The genes are TRBV11-2 and TRBJ2-2, with D possibly matching TRBD1 (6 bases). CDR3 in amino acids: CASSLVRGNTGELFF. CDR3 in DNA: TGTGCCAGCAGCTTAGTCAGGGGGAACACCGGGGAGCTGTTTTTT.